This record covers a single T cell receptor (beta chain). What it binds is unknown. In germline, CDR1 is MDHEN, CDR2 SYDVKM. The CDR3 has 15 residues. The V and J ends lost 6 bases and 0 bases respectively, with 15 bases between them. The data belong to a study of OX40 agonist ivuxolimab in advanced cancers. Overall study: Dose-escalation cases comprised hepatocellular carcinoma, melanoma, renal cell or head and neck cancer. Earlier treatment with anti-PD-1, anti-PD-L1 or anti-CTLA-4 was permitted, and about 40% had received some.

Study findings and constraints: Some nonresponders additionally presented with little normalized T-cell clonal expansion. At 0.1 to 3.0 mg/kg and by week 6, clonal expansion occurred in CD4+ and CD8+ blood T cells.

Sequenced by immunoSEQ multiplex PCR; TCRdb stores in-frame clones only, minus some. The repertoire holds about 62,000 clones, with 70% to 90% as singletons. The chain employs TRBV28 and TRBJ2-7; maybe TRBD2 (6 bases). Sequencing used CD4+ or CD8+ T cells sorted from blood, obtained in a trial of the OX40 agonist ivuxolimab. The TCR sequence derives from an adult with an advanced solid tumor such as melanoma, head and neck, liver or kidney cancer. In DNA form, the CDR3 reads TGTGCCAGCAGCCGAGCCGGGACTCTCTCCTACGAGCAGTACTTC. Translating it yields CASSRAGTLSYEQYF.